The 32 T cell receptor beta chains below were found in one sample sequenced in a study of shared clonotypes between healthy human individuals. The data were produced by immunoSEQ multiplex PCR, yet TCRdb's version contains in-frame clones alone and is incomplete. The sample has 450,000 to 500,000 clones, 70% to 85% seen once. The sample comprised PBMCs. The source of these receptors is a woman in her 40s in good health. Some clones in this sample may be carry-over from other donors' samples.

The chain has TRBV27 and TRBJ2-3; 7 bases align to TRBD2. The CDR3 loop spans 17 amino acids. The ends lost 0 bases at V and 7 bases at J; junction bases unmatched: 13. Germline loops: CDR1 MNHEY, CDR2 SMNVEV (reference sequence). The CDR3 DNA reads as TGTGCCAGCAGTTTATCGAATACTGGACTAGTGTTATATACGCAGTATTTT. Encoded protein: CASSLSNTGLVLYTQYF.

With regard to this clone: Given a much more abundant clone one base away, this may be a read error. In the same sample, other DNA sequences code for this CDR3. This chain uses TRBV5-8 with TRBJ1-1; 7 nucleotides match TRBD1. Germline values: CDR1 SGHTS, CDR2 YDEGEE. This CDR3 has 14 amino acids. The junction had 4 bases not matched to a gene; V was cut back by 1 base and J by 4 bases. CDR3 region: CASSLRGLGTEAFF. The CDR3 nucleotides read TGTGCCAGCAGCTTGAGGGGGCTGGGCACTGAAGCTTTCTTT.

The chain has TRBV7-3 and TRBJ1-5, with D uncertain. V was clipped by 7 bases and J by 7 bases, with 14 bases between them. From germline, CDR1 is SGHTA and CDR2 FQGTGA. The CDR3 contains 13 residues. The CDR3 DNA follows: TGTGCCAGCAACCTTCTCTGGGGACAGCCCCAGCATTTT. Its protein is CASNLLWGQPQHF.

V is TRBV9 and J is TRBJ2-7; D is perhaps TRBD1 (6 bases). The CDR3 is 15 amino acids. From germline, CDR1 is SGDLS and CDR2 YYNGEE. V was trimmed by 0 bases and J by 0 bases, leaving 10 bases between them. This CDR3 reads CASSVGAGDSYEQYF. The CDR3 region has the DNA TGTGCCAGCAGCGTAGGGGCAGGGGACTCCTACGAGCAGTACTTC.

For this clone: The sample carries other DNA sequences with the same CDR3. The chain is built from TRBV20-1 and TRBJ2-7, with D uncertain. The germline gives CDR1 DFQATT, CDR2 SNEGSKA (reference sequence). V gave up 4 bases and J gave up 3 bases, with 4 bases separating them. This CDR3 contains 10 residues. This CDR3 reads CSATDYEQYF. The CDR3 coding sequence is TGCAGTGCTACTGACTACGAGCAGTACTTC.

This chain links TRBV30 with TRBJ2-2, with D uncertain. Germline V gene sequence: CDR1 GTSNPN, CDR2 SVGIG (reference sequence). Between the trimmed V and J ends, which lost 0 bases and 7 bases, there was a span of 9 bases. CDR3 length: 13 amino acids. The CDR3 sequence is CAWSVQGIGELFF. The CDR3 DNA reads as TGTGCCTGGAGTGTACAAGGGATCGGGGAGCTGTTTTTT.

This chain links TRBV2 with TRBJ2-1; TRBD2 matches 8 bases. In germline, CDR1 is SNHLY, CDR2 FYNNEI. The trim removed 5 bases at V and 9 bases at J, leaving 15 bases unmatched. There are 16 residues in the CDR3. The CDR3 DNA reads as TGTGCCAGCAGTCCTTTACCGGGACTAGTTACAGCTGAGCAGTTCTTC. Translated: CASSPLPGLVTAEQFF.

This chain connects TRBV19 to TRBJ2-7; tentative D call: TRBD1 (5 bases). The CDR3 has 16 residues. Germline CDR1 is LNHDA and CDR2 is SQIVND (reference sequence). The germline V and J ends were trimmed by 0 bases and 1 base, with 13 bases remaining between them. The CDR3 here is CASSIDFFSGSYEQYF. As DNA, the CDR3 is TGTGCCAGTAGTATAGATTTTTTTTCAGGGTCCTACGAGCAGTACTTC.

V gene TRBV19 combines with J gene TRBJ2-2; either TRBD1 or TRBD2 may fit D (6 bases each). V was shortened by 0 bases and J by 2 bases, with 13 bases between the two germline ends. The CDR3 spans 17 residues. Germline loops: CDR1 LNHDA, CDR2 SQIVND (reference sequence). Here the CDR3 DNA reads TGTGCCAGTAGTATAGAGGGGGCGCGGGAAAACACCGGGGAGCTGTTTTTT. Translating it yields CASSIEGARENTGELFF.

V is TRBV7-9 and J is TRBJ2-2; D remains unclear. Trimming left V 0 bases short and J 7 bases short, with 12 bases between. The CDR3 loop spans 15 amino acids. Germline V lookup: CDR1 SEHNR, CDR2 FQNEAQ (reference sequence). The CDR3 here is CASSLAPTRGGELFF. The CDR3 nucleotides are TGTGCCAGCAGCTTAGCCCCGACACGTGGCGGGGAGCTGTTTTTT.

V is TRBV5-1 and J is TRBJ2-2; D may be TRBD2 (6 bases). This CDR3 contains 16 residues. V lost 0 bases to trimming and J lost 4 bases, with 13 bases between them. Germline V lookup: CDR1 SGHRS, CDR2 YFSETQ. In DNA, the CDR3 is TGCGCCAGCAGCTTGGCCGCGGGGCATGGCACCGGGGAGCTGTTTTTT. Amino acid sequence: CASSLAAGHGTGELFF.

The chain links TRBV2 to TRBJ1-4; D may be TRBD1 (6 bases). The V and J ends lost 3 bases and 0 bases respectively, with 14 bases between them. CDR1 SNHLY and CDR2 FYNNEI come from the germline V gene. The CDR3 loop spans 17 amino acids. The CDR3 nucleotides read TGTGCCAGCAGTGACCGTAGACAGGCTGCAACTAATGAAAAACTGTTTTTT. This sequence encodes CASSDRRQAATNEKLFF.

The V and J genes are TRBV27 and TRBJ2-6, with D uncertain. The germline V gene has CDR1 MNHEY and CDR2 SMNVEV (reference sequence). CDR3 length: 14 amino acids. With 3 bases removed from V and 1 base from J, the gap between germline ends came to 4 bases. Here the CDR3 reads CASSLWSGANVLTF. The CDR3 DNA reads TGTGCCAGCAGTTTGTGGTCTGGGGCCAACGTCCTGACTTTC.

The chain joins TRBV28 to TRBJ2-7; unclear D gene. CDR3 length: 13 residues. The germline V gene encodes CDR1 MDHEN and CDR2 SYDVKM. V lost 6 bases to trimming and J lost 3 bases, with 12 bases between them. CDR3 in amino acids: CASSIGRSYEQYF. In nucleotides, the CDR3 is TGTGCCAGCAGCATCGGCAGGAGCTACGAGCAGTACTTC.

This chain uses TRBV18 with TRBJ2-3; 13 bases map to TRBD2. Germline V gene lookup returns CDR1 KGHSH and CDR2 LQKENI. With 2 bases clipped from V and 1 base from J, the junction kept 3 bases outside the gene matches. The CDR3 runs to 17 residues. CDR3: CASSPGTSGIGTDTQYF. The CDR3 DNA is TGTGCCAGCTCACCAGGGACTAGCGGGATCGGCACAGATACGCAGTATTTT.

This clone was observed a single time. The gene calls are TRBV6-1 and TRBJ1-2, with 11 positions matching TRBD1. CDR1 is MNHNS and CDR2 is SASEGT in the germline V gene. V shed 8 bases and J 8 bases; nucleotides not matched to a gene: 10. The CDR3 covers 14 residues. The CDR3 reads CASERDRGLGGYTF. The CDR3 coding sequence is TGTGCCAGCGAGAGGGACAGGGGGTTGGGCGGCTACACCTTC.

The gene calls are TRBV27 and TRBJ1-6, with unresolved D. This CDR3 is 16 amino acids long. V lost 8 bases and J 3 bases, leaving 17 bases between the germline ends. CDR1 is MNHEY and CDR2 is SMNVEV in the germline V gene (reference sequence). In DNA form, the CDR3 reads TGTGCCAGCTCCAAGGATGCCGGGAACTATAATTCACCCCTCCACTTT. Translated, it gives CASSKDAGNYNSPLHF.

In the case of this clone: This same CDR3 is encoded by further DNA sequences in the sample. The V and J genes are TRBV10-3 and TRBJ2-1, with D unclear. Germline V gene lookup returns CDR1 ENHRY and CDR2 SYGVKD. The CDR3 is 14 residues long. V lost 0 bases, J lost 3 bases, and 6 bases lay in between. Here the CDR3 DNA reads TGTGCCATCAGTGAGTCTGGTTTCTACAATGAGCAGTTCTTC. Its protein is CAISESGFYNEQFF.

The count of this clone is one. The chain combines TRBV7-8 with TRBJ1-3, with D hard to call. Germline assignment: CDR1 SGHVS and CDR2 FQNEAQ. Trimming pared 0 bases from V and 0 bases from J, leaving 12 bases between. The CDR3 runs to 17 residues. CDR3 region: CASSLARLTFSGNTIYF. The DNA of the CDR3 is TGTGCCAGCAGCTTAGCGCGGTTGACCTTCTCTGGAAACACCATATATTTT.

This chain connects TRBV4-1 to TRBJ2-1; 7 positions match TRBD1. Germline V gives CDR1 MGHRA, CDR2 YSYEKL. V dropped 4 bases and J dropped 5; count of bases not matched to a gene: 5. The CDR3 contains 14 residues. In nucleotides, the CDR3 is TGCGCCAGCAGCCCTCTCAGGGGGAACAATGAGCAGTTCTTC. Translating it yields CASSPLRGNNEQFF.

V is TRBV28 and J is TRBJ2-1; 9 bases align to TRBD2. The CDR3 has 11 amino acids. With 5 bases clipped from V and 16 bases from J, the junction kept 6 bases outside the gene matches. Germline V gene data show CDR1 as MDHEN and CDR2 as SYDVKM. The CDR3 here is CASSAGTSYFF. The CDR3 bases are TGTGCCAGCAGTGCCGGGACTAGCTACTTCTTC. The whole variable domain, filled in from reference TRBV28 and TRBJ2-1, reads DVKVTQSSRYLVKRTGEKVFLECVQDMDHENMFWYRQDPGLGLRLIYFSYDVKMKEKGDIPEGYSVSREKKERFSLILESASTNQTSMYLCASSAGTSYFFGPGTRLTVL.

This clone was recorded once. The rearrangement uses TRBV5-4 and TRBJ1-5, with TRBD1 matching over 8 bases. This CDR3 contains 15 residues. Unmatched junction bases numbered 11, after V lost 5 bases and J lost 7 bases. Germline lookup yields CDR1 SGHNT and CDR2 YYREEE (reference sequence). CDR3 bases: TGTGCCAGCAGTTTCGCTGGACAGGGCCCACAGCCCCAGCATTTT. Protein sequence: CASSFAGQGPQPQHF.

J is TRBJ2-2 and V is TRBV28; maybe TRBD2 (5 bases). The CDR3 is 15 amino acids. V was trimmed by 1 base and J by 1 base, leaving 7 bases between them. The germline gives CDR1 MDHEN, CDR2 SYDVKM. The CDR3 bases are TGTGCCAGCAGTTTATTCGGGGTGAACACCGGGGAGCTGTTTTTT. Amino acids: CASSLFGVNTGELFF.

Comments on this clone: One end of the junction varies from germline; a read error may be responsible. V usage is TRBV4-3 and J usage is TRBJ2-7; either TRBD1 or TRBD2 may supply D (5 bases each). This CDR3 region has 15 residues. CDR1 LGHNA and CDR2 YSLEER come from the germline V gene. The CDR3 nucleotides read TGCGCCGGCAGCCTTACTCTTGACCGGGACGACGAGCAGTACTTC. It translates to CAGSLTLDRDDEQYF.

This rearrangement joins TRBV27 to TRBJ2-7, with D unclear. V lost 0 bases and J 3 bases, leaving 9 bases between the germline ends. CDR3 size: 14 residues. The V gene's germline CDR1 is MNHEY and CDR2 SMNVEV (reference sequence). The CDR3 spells CASSLSRRSYEQYF. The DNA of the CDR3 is TGTGCCAGCAGTTTATCGAGGAGAAGCTACGAGCAGTACTTC.

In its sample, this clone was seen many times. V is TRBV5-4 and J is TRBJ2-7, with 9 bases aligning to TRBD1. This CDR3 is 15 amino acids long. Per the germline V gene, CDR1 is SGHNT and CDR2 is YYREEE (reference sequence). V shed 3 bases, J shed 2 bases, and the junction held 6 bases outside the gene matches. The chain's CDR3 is CASSSRTGETYEQYF. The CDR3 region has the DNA TGTGCCAGCAGCTCGAGGACAGGGGAGACCTACGAGCAGTACTTC.

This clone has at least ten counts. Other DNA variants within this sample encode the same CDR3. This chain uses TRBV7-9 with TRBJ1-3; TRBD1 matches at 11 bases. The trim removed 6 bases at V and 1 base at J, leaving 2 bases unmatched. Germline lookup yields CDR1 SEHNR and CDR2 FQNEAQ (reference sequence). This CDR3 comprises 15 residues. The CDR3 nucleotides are TGTGCCAGCAGAGGGGACAGGGGGTCTGGAAACACCATATATTTT. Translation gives CASRGDRGSGNTIYF.

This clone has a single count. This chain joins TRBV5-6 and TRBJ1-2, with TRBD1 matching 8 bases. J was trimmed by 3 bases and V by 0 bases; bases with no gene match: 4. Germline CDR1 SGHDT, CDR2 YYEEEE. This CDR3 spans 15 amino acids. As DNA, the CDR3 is TGTGCCAGCAGCTTGGTAGGACAGGGACACTATGGCTACACCTTC. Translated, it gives CASSLVGQGHYGYTF.

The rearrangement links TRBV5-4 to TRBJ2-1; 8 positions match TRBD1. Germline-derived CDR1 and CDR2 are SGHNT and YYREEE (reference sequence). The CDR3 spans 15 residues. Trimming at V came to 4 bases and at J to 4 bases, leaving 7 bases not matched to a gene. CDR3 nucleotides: TGTGCCAGCAGCCCCGACAGGGGTAGGTACAATGAGCAGTTCTTC. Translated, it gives CASSPDRGRYNEQFF.

The CDR3 here is CAWRPKDRVYTGELFF. CDR3 nucleotide sequence: TGTGCCTGGAGGCCGAAAGACAGGGTCTATACCGGGGAGCTGTTTTTT. The chain is built from TRBV30 and TRBJ2-2; 7 positions agree with TRBD1. V shed 3 bases, J shed 5 bases, and the junction held 12 bases outside the gene matches. The germline V gene encodes CDR1 GTSNPN and CDR2 SVGIG (reference sequence). The CDR3 contains 16 residues.

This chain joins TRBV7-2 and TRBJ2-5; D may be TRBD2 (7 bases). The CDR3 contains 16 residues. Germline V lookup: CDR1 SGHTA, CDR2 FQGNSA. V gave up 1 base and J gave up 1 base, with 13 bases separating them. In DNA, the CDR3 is TGTGCCAGCAGCTTAGGGGGGGGCGCCCCCCAAGAGACCCAGTACTTC. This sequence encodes CASSLGGGAPQETQYF.

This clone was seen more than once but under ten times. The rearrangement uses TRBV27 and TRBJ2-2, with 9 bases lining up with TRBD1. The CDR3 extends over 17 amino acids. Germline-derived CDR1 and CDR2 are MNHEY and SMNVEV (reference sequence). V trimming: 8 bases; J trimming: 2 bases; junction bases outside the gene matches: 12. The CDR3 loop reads CASSRDRARFNTGELFF. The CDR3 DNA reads TGTGCCAGCTCCCGGGACAGGGCTCGATTTAACACCGGGGAGCTGTTTTTT.